This T cell receptor beta chain was observed in a study of blood T cell repertoires in COVID-19. How the authors handled the data: Estimates of nucleated cell counts were drawn from the amplification of reference gene primers. The table came from immunoSEQ multiplex PCR; TCRdb's copy has only in-frame clones and leaves some out. V and J calls and clone size come straight from that table; D and trimming were deduced from the DNA. The data show 76,000 or so clones, about 90% seen once. Germline CDR1 reads ENHRY; CDR2 reads SYGVKD. V lost 0 bases to trimming and J lost 3 bases, with 9 bases between them. The CDR3 is 14 residues long.

Sequencing was done on a sample of peripheral blood. V usage is TRBV10-3 and J usage is TRBJ2-7; D possibly corresponds to TRBD1 (6 bases). The sequence was obtained from a man older than 75 in a cohort sampled during active COVID-19. The CDR3 loop reads CAISESGADYEQYF. In DNA, the CDR3 is TGTGCCATCAGTGAGTCGGGGGCAGACTACGAGCAGTACTTC.